This T cell receptor beta chain was retrieved from a study of cytomegalovirus exposure and HLA in healthy donors. Healthy donors of bone marrow made up the group. Comment on this clone: Its antigen is unidentified.

Primers: 60 Vbeta forward and 13 Jbeta reverse. Some clones are missing from TCRdb's copy, which holds only in-frame ones; the method was immunoSEQ multiplex PCR. The sample lists some 130,000 clones; 80% were seen once. V lost 4 bases and J lost 0; bases outside the gene matches: 12. CDR3 size: 17 residues. CDR1 SGDLS and CDR2 YYNGEE come from the germline V gene. Points from the study as a whole: Most TCR beta V segments were productive about 90% or about 30% of the time in an earlier analysis. Serostatus for CMV was the only available immune exposure information.

The receptor's source is a man aged 40-49 years in good health and CMV-seronegative. V and J are TRBV9 and TRBJ1-2; 7 nucleotides agree with TRBD1. Sequencing input: PBMCs. The CDR3 loop reads CASSFGQAAETNYGYTF. In DNA form, the CDR3 reads TGTGCCAGCAGCTTCGGACAGGCGGCAGAAACTAACTATGGCTACACCTTC.